This T cell receptor (beta chain) was identified during a study of Graves' ophthalmopathy and Graves' hyperthyroidism. Absence of ophthalmopathy within 18 months of follow-up defined stable hyperthyroidism. PBMCs had their origin in fresh peripheral blood (10 ml). Findings of the study overall: The model reached around 64% sensitivity and around 74% specificity for predicting ophthalmopathy progression.

This clonotype was seen at least ten times. The antigen remains undetermined. V gave up 3 bases and J gave up 1 base, with 13 bases separating them. The germline V gene has CDR1 GTSNPN and CDR2 SVGIG (reference sequence). There are 14 residues in the CDR3. For repertoire sequencing, the TCR beta CDR3 regions were amplified from RNA transcripts. First-round RT-PCR used HTBI primers; second-round multiplex PCR followed. MiXCR, run by TCRdb on the multiplex PCR reads, gives a single entry per CDR3 protein. The table shows about 420,000 distinct CDR3 sequences, with around 20% occurring only once. The clonotype comes from a woman aged 18 to 35 with stable Graves' hyperthyroidism. The specimen sequenced was peripheral blood. The V gene is TRBV30, the J gene TRBJ2-7; possible D gene TRBD2, 6 bases. In DNA, the CDR3 is TGTGCCTGGAGCGGGGGTCTCCTTTCCTACGAGCAGTACTTC. As protein: CAWSGGLLSYEQYF.